These 21 T cell receptor beta chains came from one sample sequenced in a study of lymphopenia after photon versus proton radiotherapy (dated by TCRdb to between 2018 and 2021). The library was obtained by the immunoSEQ multiplex PCR assay. The clones in this table, taken by TCRdb from immuneACCESS, are in-frame only. Not every clone is retained; where verified, under half of the shortfall comes from an unresolved V gene, and the cause of the rest is unknown. The sample contains approximately 22,000 clones, about 85% of them found a single time. The ten largest account for 15% to 20% of the sample. Material: peripheral blood, obtained from a patient treated with photon-based radiotherapy. The receptors derive from a man aged 55 to 70 with pancreatic cancer.

The chain carries TRBV4-1 and TRBJ2-7; D may be TRBD1 or TRBD2 (5 bases each). V was shortened by 3 bases and J by 2 bases, with 17 bases between the two germline ends. CDR1 and CDR2 from the germline V gene are MGHRA and YSYEKL. The CDR3 consists of 16 residues. The CDR3 loop is CASSHPVGRSPYEQYF. As DNA, the CDR3 is TGCGCCAGCAGCCACCCCGTGGGACGGAGCCCCTACGAGCAGTACTTC.

DNA of the CDR3: TGTGCCAGCAGTGAACTACTAGCGGGGGGAACGGGGGATACGCAGTATTTT. Residues: CASSELLAGGTGDTQYF. The V gene is TRBV2, the J gene TRBJ2-3, with 12 bases lining up with TRBD2. Unmatched junction bases numbered 9, after V lost 2 bases and J lost 6 bases. The CDR3 covers 17 residues. The germline V gene encodes CDR1 SNHLY and CDR2 FYNNEI.

The table lists this clone with a few counts. The rearrangement joins TRBV6-6 to TRBJ2-5; tentatively, D is TRBD1 (6 bases). V was cut by 5 bases and J by 0 bases, with 7 bases left in between. CDR3 length: 13 amino acids. Per germline, CDR1 MNHNY and CDR2 SVGAGI (reference sequence). The CDR3 loop reads CASSGDNQETQYF. CDR3 DNA sequence: TGTGCCAGCAGTGGGGACAACCAAGAGACCCAGTACTTC.

This clone has just one count. The chain employs TRBV4-3 and TRBJ2-3, with TRBD2 matching over 10 bases. CDR3 length: 17 residues. The trim removed 5 bases at V and 0 bases at J, leaving 8 bases unmatched. Germline CDR1 LGHNA, CDR2 YSLEER. CDR3 sequence (DNA): TGCGCCAGCAGCAAACTAGCGGGGCCTTCTAGCACAGATACGCAGTATTTT. Translating gives CASSKLAGPSSTDTQYF.

The chain joins TRBV7-2 to TRBJ1-2; 10 bases fit TRBD1. Germline V CDR1 and CDR2: SGHTA, FQGNSA. V trimming: 7 bases; J trimming: 2 bases; junction bases outside the gene matches: 7. CDR3 length: 15 residues. The CDR3 reads CASTPGQGQNYGYTF. The DNA of the CDR3 is TGTGCCAGCACCCCGGGACAGGGGCAAAACTATGGCTACACCTTC.

V usage is TRBV6-5 and J usage is TRBJ1-5, with 9 bases lining up with TRBD1. The CDR3 consists of 14 residues. Germline V CDR1 and CDR2: MNHEY, SVGAGI. V was pared by 6 bases and J by 4 bases, with 4 bases of the junction left unmatched. The CDR3 is CASRGTGRNQPQHF. The CDR3 DNA follows: TGTGCCAGCAGGGGGACAGGGCGAAATCAGCCCCAGCATTTT.

The chain uses TRBV30 and TRBJ1-3, with no clear D. V dropped 0 bases and J dropped 8 bases, with 11 bases sitting between them. The CDR3 is made up of 13 amino acids. The germline gives CDR1 GTSNPN, CDR2 SVGIG (reference sequence). The CDR3 DNA follows: TGTGCCTGGAGTGTAAACGGCGGGGACACCATATATTTT. This translates into CAWSVNGGDTIYF.

A remark on this clone: The identical CDR3 is also encoded by other nucleotide sequences in the sample. The J gene is TRBJ1-5, the V gene TRBV6-5; no clear D. The CDR3 loop spans 16 amino acids. The ends were cut back, 4 bases at V and 1 base at J, with 14 bases in the middle. Germline loops: CDR1 MNHEY, CDR2 SVGAGI. The CDR3 here is CASSSRPLHSNQPQHF. CDR3 DNA: TGTGCCAGCAGTTCACGCCCCCTCCACAGCAATCAGCCCCAGCATTTT.

In DNA form, the CDR3 reads TGTGCCAGCAGTGGGGGTGAAGTTTACAGCGGGGAGCTGTTTTTT. Protein product: CASSGGEVYSGELFF. The chain couples TRBV2 to TRBJ2-2, with unresolved D. CDR1 SNHLY and CDR2 FYNNEI come from the germline V gene. The CDR3 runs to 15 residues. Trimming took off 4 bases at V and 7 bases at J, with 16 bases between the two ends.

The chain employs TRBV9 and TRBJ2-6; TRBD2 aligns across 8 bases. The V gene end was trimmed by 1 base and the J gene end by 4 bases; junction bases not matched to a gene: 22. The CDR3 totals 22 residues. Germline CDR1 and CDR2: SGDLS and YYNGEE. The CDR3 loop is CASSVTITPGGTQKIGANVLTF. For the CDR3, the DNA is TGTGCCAGCAGCGTAACAATTACCCCGGGAGGGACCCAAAAAATCGGGGCCAACGTCCTGACTTTC. Together with reference TRBV9 and TRBJ2-6, the CDR3 gives the full variable domain: DSGVTQTPKHLITATGQRVTLRCSPRSGDLSVYWYQQSLDQGLQFLIQYYNGEERAKGNILERFSAQQFPDLHSELNLSSLELGDSALYFCASSVTITPGGTQKIGANVLTFGAGSRLTVL.

The genes are TRBV18 and TRBJ2-7; D remains unclear. This CDR3 is built from 15 residues. Trimming cost V 0 bases and J 7 bases, with 16 bases left between them. Germline values: CDR1 KGHSH, CDR2 LQKENI. The CDR3 protein is CASSPPRSGVGEQYF. The CDR3 DNA sequence: TGTGCCAGCTCACCACCGAGGAGTGGGGTAGGGGAGCAGTACTTC.

The V gene is TRBV4-3, the J gene TRBJ2-6; D not certain. CDR1 LGHNA and CDR2 YSLEER come from the germline V gene. CDR3 length equals 15 residues. Trimming cost V 1 base and J 1 base, with 5 bases left between them. The CDR3 is CASSQVWSGANVLTF. CDR3 DNA: TGCGCCAGCAGCCAAGTTTGGTCTGGGGCCAACGTCCTGACTTTC.

The chain uses TRBV9 and TRBJ1-1; 8 positions match TRBD1. The CDR3 is made up of 15 amino acids. The V gene's germline CDR1 is SGDLS and CDR2 YYNGEE. V trimming: 0 bases; J trimming: 4 bases; junction bases outside the gene matches: 5. The CDR3 DNA is TGTGCCAGCAGCGTAGCCGGGACAGGAGTCACTGAAGCTTTCTTT. This gives the protein CASSVAGTGVTEAFF.

This sequence joins TRBV2 and TRBJ1-2; maybe TRBD1 (5 bases). V was pared by 2 bases and J by 2 bases, with 24 bases between. Per the germline V gene, CDR1 is SNHLY and CDR2 is FYNNEI. This CDR3 spans 19 amino acids. The CDR3 reads CASSERLTDLRRRNYGYTF. The CDR3 nucleotides read TGTGCCAGCAGTGAACGGCTGACAGACCTCCGACGAAGGAACTATGGCTACACCTTC.

V and J are TRBV5-1 and TRBJ2-7; TRBD2 matches 7 bases. Unmatched junction bases numbered 13, after V lost 4 bases and J lost 0 bases. CDR1 and CDR2 (germline): SGHRS, YFSETQ. The length of the CDR3 is 17 residues. The CDR3 coding sequence is TGCGCCAGCAGCCCGACGGCCCCCGGGACTACCTCCTACGAGCAGTACTTC. It translates to CASSPTAPGTTSYEQYF.

Points on this clone: Other nucleotide sequences in the sample specify the same CDR3. The genes are TRBV2 and TRBJ1-5, with D perhaps matching TRBD1 (6 bases). This CDR3 region has 18 residues. CDR1 is SNHLY and CDR2 is FYNNEI in the germline V gene. The V end was cut by 6 bases, the J end by 6 bases, with 27 bases between. This chain's CDR3 is CASSASGSLGGGGQPQHF. The DNA of the CDR3 is TGTGCCAGCAGCGCCTCGGGTTCGTTGGGGGGAGGGGGTCAGCCCCAGCATTTT.

The chain employs TRBV5-4 and TRBJ2-5; D perhaps matches TRBD1 (6 bases). The CDR3 length is 15 residues. The germline V and J ends were trimmed by 0 bases and 1 base, with 10 bases remaining between them. The V gene's germline CDR1 is SGHNT and CDR2 YYREEE (reference sequence). The CDR3 DNA is TGTGCCAGCAGCTTGGGACAGGCCGTCCAAGAGACCCAGTACTTC. Amino acid sequence: CASSLGQAVQETQYF.

This chain links TRBV4-2 with TRBJ2-1, with D perhaps TRBD2 (6 bases). V gave up 8 bases and J gave up 0 bases, with 11 bases separating them. The CDR3 is 14 amino acids. Per germline, CDR1 LGHNA and CDR2 YNFKEQ. CDR3 sequence: CASQRGSSYNEQFF. Here the CDR3 DNA reads TGTGCCAGCCAACGGGGGAGCTCCTACAATGAGCAGTTCTTC.

This chain joins TRBV25-1 and TRBJ1-1; unclear D gene. Germline assignment: CDR1 MGHDK and CDR2 SYGVNS. The CDR3 is 12 residues long. Trimming pared 4 bases from V and 1 base from J, leaving 4 bases between. The chain's CDR3 is CASSVRNTEAFF. CDR3 bases: TGTGCCAGCAGTGTCAGGAACACTGAAGCTTTCTTT.

The chain uses TRBV2 and TRBJ1-6; D may be TRBD1 (5 bases). Germline CDR1 reads SNHLY; CDR2 reads FYNNEI. The ends were cut back, 8 bases at V and 7 bases at J, with 12 bases in the middle. CDR3 length equals 13 residues. The CDR3 DNA sequence: TGTGCCAGCCTCCGGGACGGAAATTCACCCCTCCACTTT. Its translation: CASLRDGNSPLHF. Full variable domain (remainder filled in from reference TRBV2 and TRBJ1-6): EPEVTQTPSHQVTQMGQEVILRCVPISNHLYFYWYRQILGQKVEFLVSFYNNEISEKSEIFDDQFSVERPDGSNFTLKIRSTKLEDSAMYFCASLRDGNSPLHFGNGTRLTVT.

The chain carries TRBV1 and TRBJ2-6; the table's D call of TRBD1 was not tested on the DNA. TRBV1 is a pseudogene. The CDR3 contains 18 residues. The DNA for the CDR3 is TGCGCCAGCAGGGACAGGGAGAGCTCTACCTCTGGGGCCAACGTCCTGACTTTC. The encoded protein is CASRDRESSTSGANVLTF.